This paragraph reports one TCR beta chain. Produced via immunoSEQ multiplex PCR; TCRdb's table is partial and in-frame only. The profile covers some 120,000 clones, with over 65% appearing a single time and under 3% taken by the ten largest. Germline-derived CDR1 and CDR2 are WSHSY and SAAADI. J gave up 6 bases and V 7 bases, and 5 bases lay outside the gene matches. The CDR3 is made up of 12 amino acids. The data are from a study of blood T cell repertoires in COVID-19. J is TRBJ2-7 and V is TRBV10-2; 8 bases are shared with TRBD2. Material: peripheral blood. This clonotype was obtained from a man aged 30 to 39 with acute or convalescent COVID-19. This CDR3 reads CASTPGGVEQYV. The CDR3 DNA reads as TGCGCCAGCACCCCCGGGGGGGTCGAGCAGTACGTC.